These 21 T cell receptor beta chains share one sample of origin, sequenced in a study of blood T cells in healthy people across ages. Through a sample-barcoded 5' primer and a J-beta primer mix, a second PCR was run for roughly 6 to 11 cycles. From the 5' RACE reads, TCRdb called clonotypes with MiXCR, one entry per CDR3 protein. The sample contains more than 500,000 distinct CDR3 sequences, about 25% of which appear only once. Material for sequencing was blood. The receptors derive from a woman in her sixties or seventies in good health.

This clonotype was counted a few times. The chain employs TRBV29-1 and TRBJ1-3; maybe TRBD1 (5 bases). CDR1 and CDR2 (germline): SQVTM, ANQGSEA. CDR3 length: 14 amino acids. The V and J ends lost 5 bases and 1 base respectively, with 12 bases between them. CDR3 DNA: TGCAGCGTTCTGGAGCAGGGTTCTGGAAACACCATATATTTT. Its protein product is CSVLEQGSGNTIYF. The full variable domain, in which reference TRBV29-1 and TRBJ1-3 provide the parts outside the CDR3, is SAVISQKPSRDICQRGTSLTIQCQVDSQVTMMFWYRQQPGQSLTLIATANQGSEATYESGFVIDKFPISRPNLTFSTLTVSNMSPEDSSIYLCSVLEQGSGNTIYFGEGSWLTVV.

This clonotype was detected a few times. The chain couples TRBV5-1 to TRBJ1-4; unclear D gene. With 1 base removed from V and 5 bases from J, the gap between germline ends came to 12 bases. CDR1 SGHRS and CDR2 YFSETQ come from the germline V gene. The CDR3 length is 15 residues. CDR3 nucleotides: TGCGCCAGCAGCTTGTTTCCAGGTCTAAATGAAAAACTGTTTTTT. It is translated as CASSLFPGLNEKLFF.

The gene calls are TRBV5-1 and TRBJ2-5; 8 bases are a match to TRBD1. In germline, CDR1 is SGHRS, CDR2 YFSETQ. Trimming took 0 bases from V and 1 from J; bases not matched to a gene: 2. The CDR3 totals 15 residues. Here the CDR3 DNA reads TGCGCCAGCAGCTTGGTGGGGACAGGCCAAGAGACCCAGTACTTC. Protein: CASSLVGTGQETQYF. Based on the CDR3 plus reference TRBV5-1 and TRBJ2-5, the full variable domain is KAGVTQTPRYLIKTRGQQVTLSCSPISGHRSVSWYQQTPGQGLQFLFEYFSETQRNKGNFPGRFSGRQFSNSRSEMNVSTLELGDSALYLCASSLVGTGQETQYFGPGTRLLVL.

The gene calls are TRBV20-1 and TRBJ2-7; 10 bases agree with TRBD2. Trimming cost V 1 base and J 2 bases; bases outside gene matches: 8. The CDR3 contains 16 residues. CDR1 is DFQATT, CDR2 SNEGSKA, per germline (reference sequence). The CDR3 here is CSARGLLAGDTYEQYF. Here the CDR3 DNA reads TGCAGTGCTAGAGGGCTCCTAGCGGGGGATACCTACGAGCAGTACTTC.

The chain couples TRBV7-2 to TRBJ2-1; D is ambiguous. This CDR3 spans 15 amino acids. CDR1 and CDR2 from the germline V gene are SGHTA and FQGNSA. With 4 bases removed from V and 0 bases from J, the gap between germline ends came to 10 bases. CDR3 coding DNA: TGTGCCAGCAGCTCTCAACTCTACTCCTACAATGAGCAGTTCTTC. Translating it yields CASSSQLYSYNEQFF.

This clonotype occurred a few times. This CDR3 is CASSDPGGSGPQHF. The CDR3 nucleotides are TGTGCCAGCAGTGACCCGGGGGGAAGCGGGCCCCAGCATTTT. This rearrangement joins TRBV6-5 to TRBJ1-5; D is possibly TRBD1 (5 bases). CDR1 MNHEY and CDR2 SVGAGI come from the germline V gene. The CDR3 consists of 14 residues. Between the trimmed V and J ends, which lost 5 bases and 9 bases, there was a span of 17 bases.

The V call is TRBV5-1, the J call TRBJ2-7, with D possibly matching TRBD2 (6 bases). This CDR3 spans 14 amino acids. The V and J ends lost 3 bases and 5 bases respectively, with 15 bases between them. Germline-derived CDR1 and CDR2 are SGHRS and YFSETQ. The CDR3, as DNA: TGCGCCAGCAGCTCCCTAGGCGGGATCCACGAGCAGTACTTC. Amino acid sequence: CASSSLGGIHEQYF. Full variable domain (missing parts from reference TRBV5-1 and TRBJ2-7): KAGVTQTPRYLIKTRGQQVTLSCSPISGHRSVSWYQQTPGQGLQFLFEYFSETQRNKGNFPGRFSGRQFSNSRSEMNVSTLELGDSALYLCASSSLGGIHEQYFGPGTRLTVT.

This clonotype was detected once. The V gene is TRBV29-1, the J gene TRBJ2-1; a possible D gene is TRBD2 (6 bases). This CDR3 has 16 amino acids. Germline V gives CDR1 SQVTM, CDR2 ANQGSEA. V lost 4 bases and J 0 bases, leaving 16 bases between the germline ends. CDR3 in DNA: TGCAGCGTTGGGGGTAATGCGGGGACCTCCTACAATGAGCAGTTCTTC. Amino acids: CSVGGNAGTSYNEQFF.

The genes are TRBV20-1 and TRBJ2-5; D not certain. Judging by the DNA end, TRBJ2-1 fits better; the J call may be wrong. This CDR3 spans 11 amino acids. The germline gives CDR1 DFQATT, CDR2 SNEGSKA (reference sequence). CDR3 nucleotide sequence: TGCAGTTCCCGAATTGGGAATGAGCAGTTCTTC. Protein product: CSSRIGNEQFF.

The chain recombines TRBV4-3 with TRBJ2-7; possibly TRBD1 for D (6 bases). V lost 3 bases to trimming and J lost 3 bases, with 9 bases between them. Germline V gene data show CDR1 as LGHNA and CDR2 as YSLEER. This CDR3 has 13 residues. The DNA for the CDR3 is TGCGCCAGCAGCCATGACAGGTACTACGAGCAGTACTTC. Residues: CASSHDRYYEQYF.

The chain combines TRBV27 with TRBJ1-2; 8 nucleotides align to TRBD1. Germline loops: CDR1 MNHEY, CDR2 SMNVEV (reference sequence). CDR3 length: 15 residues. With V trimmed by 0 bases and J by 6 bases, 6 bases remained unmatched. Here the CDR3 reads CASSLSMQGANGYTF. CDR3 bases: TGTGCCAGCAGTTTATCTATGCAGGGGGCGAATGGCTACACCTTC.

The sample holds a few counts of this clonotype. V usage is TRBV5-1 and J usage is TRBJ2-3; a weak D match, TRBD1 (6 bases). Per germline, CDR1 SGHRS and CDR2 YFSETQ. Trimming left V 6 bases short and J 3 bases short, with 14 bases between. The CDR3 totals 14 residues. CDR3 sequence reads: CASNKAGETDTQYF. In DNA form, the CDR3 reads TGCGCCAGCAACAAGGCAGGGGAGACAGATACGCAGTATTTT.

This clonotype is a singleton in its sample. This chain uses TRBV2 with TRBJ2-5; D gene unclear. CDR1 and CDR2 (germline): SNHLY, FYNNEI. CDR3 length equals 15 residues. Trimming shortened V by 4 bases and J by 0 bases, and 12 bases separated the two germline ends. In nucleotides, the CDR3 is TGTGCCAGCAGTGTAGAGCATGGCCACCAAGAGACCCAGTACTTC. Its translation is CASSVEHGHQETQYF.

The V and J genes are TRBV7-2 and TRBJ2-5; perhaps TRBD2 as D (5 bases). The J call may be incorrect, as the DNA end agrees better with TRBJ2-1. Looked up from germline, CDR1 is SGHTA and CDR2 is FQGNSA. The CDR3 spans 12 residues. The CDR3 loop reads CASSPRPGEQFF. In nucleotides, the CDR3 is TGTGCCAGCAGCCCCCGTCCGGGAGAGCAGTTCTTC.

V and J are TRBV6-5 and TRBJ1-2; perhaps TRBD1 as D (5 bases). V gave up 7 bases and J gave up 8 bases, with 23 bases separating them. This CDR3 has 15 amino acids. CDR1 and CDR2 from the germline V gene are MNHEY and SVGAGI. The CDR3 protein is CASTKGKGLAGGYTF. The CDR3 DNA follows: TGTGCCAGCACCAAGGGCAAGGGGCTCGCCGGGGGCTACACCTTC.

This clonotype was seen a handful of times. The rearrangement joins TRBV29-1 to TRBJ1-2; D is perhaps TRBD1 (6 bases). Trimming removed 8 bases at V and 7 bases at J, with 17 bases between. Germline V gene lookup returns CDR1 SQVTM and CDR2 ANQGSEA. The CDR3 consists of 12 residues. CDR3 amino acids: CSLWDTPSGYTF. DNA for the CDR3: TGCAGCCTATGGGACACCCCTAGTGGCTACACCTTC.

There are a few counts of this clonotype. V gene TRBV15 combines with J gene TRBJ2-7; D possibly matches TRBD1 or TRBD2 (5 bases each). Germline lookup yields CDR1 LNHNV and CDR2 YYDKDF (reference sequence). CDR3 length: 15 amino acids. Trimming took 4 bases from V and 5 from J, leaving 18 bases between them. This CDR3 reads CATSTRTARGDEQYF. CDR3 coding DNA: TGTGCCACCAGCACAAGGACTGCCCGAGGGGACGAGCAGTACTTC.

This rearrangement joins TRBV18 to TRBJ2-2; TRBD1 might be the D (5 bases). The germline gives CDR1 KGHSH, CDR2 LQKENI. The CDR3 sequence is 14 residues long. The V gene lost 2 bases and the J gene lost 4 bases, with 8 bases spanning the gap. The CDR3 DNA reads TGTGCCAGCTCACCAATGGGGCGCACCGGGGAGCTGTTTTTT. This translates into CASSPMGRTGELFF.

This clonotype came up a few times. V usage is TRBV5-4 and J usage is TRBJ1-2, with 12 bases that match TRBD1. V was pared by 0 bases and J by 2 bases, with 8 bases of the junction left unmatched. The germline V gene encodes CDR1 SGHNT and CDR2 YYREEE (reference sequence). The CDR3 loop spans 18 amino acids. The CDR3 reads CASSLGGPGQGANYGYTF. The DNA of the CDR3 is TGTGCCAGCAGCTTGGGGGGACCGGGACAGGGGGCGAACTATGGCTACACCTTC.

The CDR3 is CASSFLGGQGAPGELFF. As DNA, the CDR3 is TGTGCCAGCAGCTTCCTAGGGGGACAGGGGGCCCCCGGGGAGCTGTTTTTT. The chain uses TRBV5-6 and TRBJ2-2; 12 bases line up with TRBD1. CDR1 and CDR2 from the germline V gene are SGHDT and YYEEEE. This CDR3 spans 17 amino acids. V lost 2 bases and J lost 6; bases outside the gene matches: 8.

V and J are TRBV6-2 or TRBV6-3 and TRBJ2-5; 8 nucleotides agree with TRBD2. Germline assignment: CDR1 MNHEY and CDR2 SVGEGT. V lost 5 bases to trimming and J lost 1 base; unmatched junction nucleotides: 9. The CDR3 is made up of 16 amino acids. The CDR3 spells CASSPPQRGLQETQYF. In DNA, the CDR3 is TGTGCCAGCAGTCCCCCCCAGCGGGGGCTCCAAGAGACCCAGTACTTC.